One and the same sample provided the 28 T cell receptor beta chains below, sequenced in a study of T cell clonotyping in hematopoietic cell transplantation. This table comes from immunoSEQ multiplex PCR, and its TCRdb copy is limited to in-frame clones, with some not included. This repertoire shows almost 8,500 clones, 70% to 90% found once; its top ten account for 4.2%. The sequencing here drew on peripheral blood mononuclear cells, taken at the time of graft-versus-host disease after allogeneic stem cell transplant. These receptors all stem from a male patient in his sixties or seventies who had an allogeneic stem cell transplant from a related donor, so the T cells may come from the graft donor. Some clones in this sample may be carry-over from other donors' samples.

V gene TRBV6-1 combines with J gene TRBJ2-1; 8 bases line up with TRBD2. The CDR3 length is 13 residues. Germline V gene lookup returns CDR1 MNHNS and CDR2 SASEGT. With 11 bases clipped from V and 2 bases from J, the junction kept 5 bases outside the gene matches. The CDR3 sequence: CALSGGAYNEQFF. The CDR3, as DNA: TGTGCCTTAAGCGGGGGCGCCTACAATGAGCAGTTCTTC.

This chain connects TRBV21-1 to TRBJ2-3; the D call in the table, TRBD2, was not verified against the DNA. TRBV21-1 is flagged as a pseudogene. This CDR3 is 19 amino acids long. The CDR3 loop reads CASSPRGGLAGDQSDTQYF. In DNA form, the CDR3 reads TGTGCCAGCAGCCCGCGAGGGGGACTAGCGGGGGACCAATCAGATACGCAGTATTTT.

The chain recombines TRBV5-8 with TRBJ1-6, with unresolved D. The CDR3 is 13 amino acids. CDR1 and CDR2 from the germline V gene are SGHTS and YDEGEE. Trimming shortened V by 4 bases and J by 9 bases, and 11 bases separated the two germline ends. The CDR3 region has the DNA TGTGCCAGCAGCCGGACGGGCGTTTCACCCCTCCACTTT. Translation gives CASSRTGVSPLHF.

V and J are TRBV7-3 and TRBJ2-2, with 7 bases matching TRBD1. The trim removed 6 bases at V and 5 bases at J, leaving 6 bases unmatched. Germline loops: CDR1 SGHTA, CDR2 FQGTGA. The CDR3 runs to 14 residues. CDR3 coding DNA: TGTGCCAGCAGATTTGGGACAGAGACCGGGGAGCTGTTTTTT. Protein sequence: CASRFGTETGELFF.

This sequence joins TRBV27 and TRBJ2-7; 9 bases map to TRBD1. This CDR3 has 13 residues. Germline CDR1 is MNHEY and CDR2 is SMNVEV (reference sequence). V lost 5 bases, J lost 6 bases, and 5 bases stayed unmatched. The CDR3 here is CASSPHRGLEQYF. The CDR3 DNA follows: TGTGCCAGCAGTCCACACAGGGGGCTCGAGCAGTACTTC.

J is TRBJ1-6 and V is TRBV30, with D possibly matching TRBD1 (6 bases). Trimming removed 5 bases from V and 10 bases from J, with 15 bases in between. The CDR3 totals 13 residues. Per the germline V gene, CDR1 is GTSNPN and CDR2 is SVGIG (reference sequence). The CDR3 reads CAWAQRQDSPLHF. Written as DNA, the CDR3 is TGTGCCTGGGCTCAGAGACAGGACTCACCCCTCCACTTT.

The rearrangement uses TRBV6-5 and TRBJ2-3; 7 bases line up with TRBD2. The CDR3 contains 14 residues. The germline CDR1 and CDR2 sequences are MNHEY and SVGAGI. Trimming cost V 5 bases and J 3 bases; bases outside gene matches: 5. The CDR3 coding sequence is TGTGCCAGCAGTCTGCGGGAGAAGACAGATACGCAGTATTTT. This encodes CASSLREKTDTQYF.

The V call is TRBV10-3, the J call TRBJ1-2, with 7 bases aligning to TRBD1. CDR3 length: 12 amino acids. CDR1 is ENHRY and CDR2 is SYGVKD in the germline V gene. With 7 bases clipped from V and 8 bases from J, the junction kept 7 bases outside the gene matches. The CDR3, as DNA: TGTGCCATCATGACAGGGTTGGGGGGCTACACCTTC. This translates into CAIMTGLGGYTF.

V is TRBV13 and J is TRBJ2-7; tentatively, D is TRBD2 (5 bases). The CDR3 length is 12 residues. Germline CDR1 reads PRHDT; CDR2 reads FYEKMQ (reference sequence). V dropped 5 bases and J dropped 6 bases, with 11 bases sitting between them. CDR3 DNA sequence: TGTGCCAGCAGCGCCGGGATCGCCGAGCAGTACTTC. Translating it yields CASSAGIAEQYF.

V and J are TRBV27 and TRBJ2-2; D tentatively fits TRBD1 or TRBD2 (5 bases each). With 7 bases removed from V and 4 bases from J, the gap between germline ends came to 16 bases. This CDR3 region has 15 residues. Germline lookup yields CDR1 MNHEY and CDR2 SMNVEV (reference sequence). CDR3: CASKVMAGSTGELFF. The CDR3 region has the DNA TGTGCCAGCAAGGTAATGGCAGGGAGCACCGGGGAGCTGTTTTTT.

The CDR3 DNA reads TGTGCCAGCAGCGCGACGGGGGGAGGTTACAATGAGCAGTTCTTC. Its protein is CASSATGGGYNEQFF. This chain connects TRBV7-9 to TRBJ2-1, with TRBD2 identical over 7 bases. The CDR3 contains 15 residues. V lost 5 bases to trimming and J lost 4 bases; unmatched junction nucleotides: 8. Germline assignment: CDR1 SEHNR and CDR2 FQNEAQ (reference sequence). The full variable domain, in which reference TRBV7-9 and TRBJ2-1 provide the parts outside the CDR3, is DTGVSQNPRHKITKRGQNVTFRCDPISEHNRLYWYRQTLGQGPEFLTYFQNEAQLEKSRLLSDRFSAERPKGSFSTLEIQRTEQGDSAMYLCASSATGGGYNEQFFGPGTRLTVL.

This clone was seen more than once but under ten times. The chain is built from TRBV6-1 and TRBJ1-2, with 7 bases that match TRBD1. Losses at the gene ends were 3 bases for V and 4 bases for J; bases not matched to a gene: 14. The length of the CDR3 is 17 residues. In germline, CDR1 is MNHNS, CDR2 SASEGT. This CDR3 reads CASSDVGDSLGGYGYTF. The DNA of the CDR3 is TGTGCCAGCAGTGATGTGGGGGACAGTCTCGGGGGCTATGGCTACACCTTC.

On this clone itself: Without the conserved terminal phenylalanine or tryptophan, this CDR3 likely stems from a read error. Because the CDR3's place on the DNA is in doubt, the DNA is left out and the CDR3 is given as listed by TCRdb. The J gene is TRBJ1-5, the V gene TRBV10-2; the DNA was not compared with TRBD1, the D call given in the table. Inclusive of both ends, the CDR3 amounts to 11 amino acids. Looked up from germline, CDR1 is WSHSY and CDR2 is SAAADI. The CDR3 sequence is CASSGRQSTLV.

The chain is built from TRBV2 and TRBJ2-1; maybe TRBD1 (6 bases). The CDR3 runs 14 residues. Trimming stripped 6 bases from V and 4 bases from J, with 13 bases between. Germline CDR1 reads SNHLY; CDR2 reads FYNNEI. The CDR3 DNA reads TGTGCCAGCAGCGGACAGATACTTTACAATGAGCAGTTCTTC. Translation: CASSGQILYNEQFF.

The rearrangement uses TRBV13 and TRBJ2-1; D is undetermined. V lost 5 bases and J 7 bases, leaving 6 bases between the germline ends. The CDR3 is 11 amino acids. Germline V gene lookup returns CDR1 PRHDT and CDR2 FYEKMQ (reference sequence). The CDR3 reads CASSVINEQFF. CDR3 nucleotide sequence: TGTGCCAGCAGCGTAATAAATGAGCAGTTCTTC. Supplemented by reference TRBV13 and TRBJ2-1, the full variable domain reads AAGVIQSPRHLIKEKRETATLKCYPIPRHDTVYWYQQGPGQDPQFLISFYEKMQSDKGSIPDRFSAQQFSDYHSELNMSSLELGDSALYFCASSVINEQFFGPGTRLTVL.

The chain joins TRBV10-1 to TRBJ1-4; 7 bases are a match to TRBD1. The CDR3 runs to 18 residues. Losses at the gene ends were 4 bases for V and 3 bases for J; bases not matched to a gene: 14. Germline V lookup: CDR1 WNHNN, CDR2 SYGVQD (reference sequence). DNA of the CDR3: TGCGCCAGCAGTGCACAGGGGTCTTTGAGTTGTGCTAATGAAAAACTGTTTTTT. The encoded protein is CASSAQGSLSCANEKLFF.

The V and J genes are TRBV5-1 and TRBJ1-1, with D uncertain. The V and J ends lost 4 bases and 4 bases respectively, with 17 bases between them. The CDR3 spans 15 residues. Germline assignment: CDR1 SGHRS and CDR2 YFSETQ. CDR3 bases: TGCGCCAGCAGCGTAAACGCGGAGTTGAGCACTGAAGCTTTCTTT. Amino acid sequence: CASSVNAELSTEAFF.

The genes are TRBV14 and TRBJ1-1, with unresolved D. Deletions cut 5 bases from V and 4 bases from J, with 11 bases between. Germline lookup yields CDR1 SGHDN and CDR2 FVKESK. There are 13 residues in the CDR3. DNA of the CDR3: TGTGCCAGCAGCTTGCGGACGGGCACTGAAGCTTTCTTT. The encoded protein is CASSLRTGTEAFF.

This rearrangement joins TRBV6-5 to TRBJ1-1; no clear D gene. The V gene lost 2 bases and the J gene lost 1 base, with 5 bases spanning the gap. The CDR3 covers 13 residues. Germline CDR1 reads MNHEY; CDR2 reads SVGAGI. CDR3 loop: CASSYEANTEAFF. CDR3 DNA sequence: TGTGCCAGCAGTTACGAGGCGAACACTGAAGCTTTCTTT.

This clone occurred once. The chain is built from TRBV4-1 and TRBJ1-2; D gene ambiguous. The ends were cut back, 4 bases at V and 8 bases at J, with 17 bases in the middle. The germline V gene encodes CDR1 MGHRA and CDR2 YSYEKL. The CDR3 length is 14 residues. The CDR3 region is CASSPEVVAGGYTF. The CDR3 DNA sequence: TGCGCCAGCAGCCCCGAGGTCGTAGCAGGAGGCTACACCTTC.

The V and J genes are TRBV4-2 and TRBJ1-1; D is ambiguous. The CDR3 is made up of 16 amino acids. Germline V lookup: CDR1 LGHNA, CDR2 YNFKEQ. Trimming shortened V by 0 bases and J by 1 base, and 12 bases separated the two germline ends. The CDR3 sequence is CASSQEGEGWNTEAFF. CDR3 nucleotide sequence: TGTGCCAGCAGCCAAGAGGGCGAAGGGTGGAACACTGAAGCTTTCTTT.

There are a few counts of this clone. The chain combines TRBV7-2 with TRBJ2-7, with TRBD2 as a possible D gene (6 bases). Looked up from germline, CDR1 is SGHTA and CDR2 is FQGNSA. The length of the CDR3 is 12 residues. V was pared by 11 bases and J by 3 bases, with 14 bases between. CDR3 DNA: TGTGCCTCGGGGGACCAGGACTACGAGCAGTACTTC. It codes for CASGDQDYEQYF.

This chain joins TRBV5-5 and TRBJ2-7, with D perhaps assigned TRBD1 or TRBD2 (5 bases each). The V gene lost 1 base and the J gene lost 2 bases, with 7 bases spanning the gap. The germline gives CDR1 SGHKS, CDR2 YYEKEE (reference sequence). The CDR3 length is 13 residues. This chain's CDR3 is CASSLMGAYEQYF. The CDR3 DNA sequence: TGTGCCAGCAGCTTGATGGGGGCCTACGAGCAGTACTTC.

This chain connects TRBV5-1 to TRBJ1-5; a possible D gene is TRBD1 (5 bases). CDR3 length: 15 amino acids. CDR1 SGHRS and CDR2 YFSETQ come from the germline V gene. Between the trimmed V and J ends, which lost 0 bases and 5 bases, there was a span of 12 bases. CDR3 nucleotides: TGCGCCAGCAGCTTGGTTGGGGCGGCGGATCAGCCCCAGCATTTT. Protein: CASSLVGAADQPQHF.

J is TRBJ1-2 and V is TRBV1; TRBD1 is the table's D call and was not checked against the DNA. TRBV1 is a pseudogene locus. CDR3 length: 16 residues. Here the CDR3 DNA reads TGCACCAGCAGGCTGACAAGTGTGCGAAAGACCTATGGCTACACCTTC. Translating gives CTSRLTSVRKTYGYTF.

The chain carries TRBV27 and TRBJ2-5; either TRBD1 or TRBD2 may fit D (6 bases each). Trimming pared 6 bases from V and 4 bases from J, leaving 18 bases between. The CDR3 totals 15 residues. CDR1 is MNHEY, CDR2 SMNVEV, per germline (reference sequence). The DNA of the CDR3 is TGTGCCAGCAGACCAGGCTGGGGGGCGGGAGAGACCCAGTACTTC. Protein sequence: CASRPGWGAGETQYF.

CDR3: CASSESDPGTISSQPQHF. In nucleotides, the CDR3 is TGTGCCAGCAGTGAATCTGACCCCGGGACAATTTCTTCCCAGCCCCAGCATTTT. V usage is TRBV6-1 and J usage is TRBJ1-5; possibly TRBD1 for D (6 bases). CDR3 length: 18 residues. The V gene lost 2 bases and the J gene lost 7 bases, with 24 bases spanning the gap. From germline, CDR1 is MNHNS and CDR2 SASEGT.

Only one count was recorded for this clone. The CDR3 nucleotides read TGCGCCAGCAGCAGCGGGGGGGCCGATGATACGCAGTATTTT. Protein product: CASSSGGADDTQYF. The V and J genes are TRBV5-1 and TRBJ2-3; 10 bases align to TRBD2. From germline, CDR1 is SGHRS and CDR2 YFSETQ. The length of the CDR3 is 14 residues. Germline trimming cut 4 bases from V and 6 bases from J; bases unmatched to any gene: 5.